This T cell receptor (beta chain) was found in a study of blood T cells in healthy people across ages. Peripheral blood samples of around 9.5 milliliters were drawn from each donor. The CDR3 has 13 amino acids. Germline assignment: CDR1 DFQATT and CDR2 SNEGSKA (reference sequence). Between the trimmed V and J ends, which lost 7 bases and 7 bases, there was a span of 16 bases. A sample-barcoded 5' primer and a J-beta primer mix were used in a second PCR of roughly 6 to 11 cycles. With 12 random nucleotides, a template-switch adaptor tagged each individual cDNA molecule. TCRdb re-derived calls from the 5' RACE reads in MiXCR, one entry per CDR3 protein. The sample records 1.8 million or so distinct CDR3 sequences, 35% to 50% being singletons.

The rearrangement links TRBV20-1 to TRBJ1-4; TRBD1 is a possible D gene (5 bases). This receptor was identified in a human donor in good health. Material for sequencing was blood. The CDR3 DNA reads as TGCAGTGTCCGGGGCGGGCAGGGTGAAAAACTGTTTTTT. Protein: CSVRGGQGEKLFF.